This T cell receptor beta chain was obtained from a study of CD8 T cells in ankylosing spondylitis. Points from the study as a whole: A number of the motif variants had already been described in reactive arthritis synovial fluid and blood. The study identified a TCR beta motif of under ten highly homologous variants that appeared characteristic of ankylosing spondylitis blood. Disease-associated clones were CD8+ and fairly uncommon in peripheral blood.

TCRdb redid the calling of the 5' RACE reads with MiXCR, one entry per CDR3 protein. The table lists a few hundred thousand distinct CDR3 sequences, over 15% of them singletons. With regard to this clonotype: Its antigen remains unidentified.

The germline gives CDR1 SEHNR, CDR2 FQNEAQ (reference sequence). Trimming left V 2 bases short and J 5 bases short, with 10 bases between. The CDR3 is 13 residues long. Sequencing was performed on blood, either unsorted or a sorted T cell fraction (not recorded which). V gene TRBV7-9 combines with J gene TRBJ2-7; possible D gene TRBD1, 5 bases. The TCR sequence derives from a male donor with ankylosing spondylitis. The CDR3 here is CASSLRQGNEQYF. The DNA of the CDR3 is TGTGCCAGCAGCTTAAGGCAGGGAAACGAGCAGTACTTC.